The clone carrying this TCR beta chain was recorded once. Here immunoSEQ multiplex PCR was the method, and the copy in TCRdb shows in-frame clones only, minus some. The repertoire has roughly 440,000 clones, roughly 88% of them found once; the top ten carry roughly 12%. The sample belongs to a study of blood T cell repertoires in COVID-19. Study overall: Samples representing acute and convalescent COVID-19 were sourced from the United States, Italy and Spain.

Losses at the gene ends were 2 bases for V and 7 bases for J; bases not matched to a gene: 6. Germline loops: CDR1 ENHRY, CDR2 SYGVKD. There are 16 residues in the CDR3. Material: peripheral blood. This receptor was obtained from a woman aged 45-65 years with COVID-19, enrolled during active disease. This chain links TRBV10-3 with TRBJ1-4; TRBD1 matches 11 bases. CDR3: CAISEARTGGGEKLFF. CDR3 DNA: TGTGCCATCAGTGAGGCTCGGACAGGGGGCGGTGAAAAACTGTTTTTT.